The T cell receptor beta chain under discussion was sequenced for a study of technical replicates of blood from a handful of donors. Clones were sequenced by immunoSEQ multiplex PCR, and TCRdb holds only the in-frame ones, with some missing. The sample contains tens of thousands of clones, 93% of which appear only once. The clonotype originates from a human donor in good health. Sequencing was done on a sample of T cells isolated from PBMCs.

CDR3 region: CASRVDSLYTEAFF. The CDR3 DNA sequence: TGTGCCAGCAGGGTAGACAGCCTCTACACTGAAGCTTTCTTT. The J gene is TRBJ1-1, the V gene TRBV28; D is perhaps TRBD1 (5 bases). Germline V gene sequence: CDR1 MDHEN, CDR2 SYDVKM. The V and J ends lost 6 bases and 3 bases respectively, with 14 bases between them. The CDR3 covers 14 residues.